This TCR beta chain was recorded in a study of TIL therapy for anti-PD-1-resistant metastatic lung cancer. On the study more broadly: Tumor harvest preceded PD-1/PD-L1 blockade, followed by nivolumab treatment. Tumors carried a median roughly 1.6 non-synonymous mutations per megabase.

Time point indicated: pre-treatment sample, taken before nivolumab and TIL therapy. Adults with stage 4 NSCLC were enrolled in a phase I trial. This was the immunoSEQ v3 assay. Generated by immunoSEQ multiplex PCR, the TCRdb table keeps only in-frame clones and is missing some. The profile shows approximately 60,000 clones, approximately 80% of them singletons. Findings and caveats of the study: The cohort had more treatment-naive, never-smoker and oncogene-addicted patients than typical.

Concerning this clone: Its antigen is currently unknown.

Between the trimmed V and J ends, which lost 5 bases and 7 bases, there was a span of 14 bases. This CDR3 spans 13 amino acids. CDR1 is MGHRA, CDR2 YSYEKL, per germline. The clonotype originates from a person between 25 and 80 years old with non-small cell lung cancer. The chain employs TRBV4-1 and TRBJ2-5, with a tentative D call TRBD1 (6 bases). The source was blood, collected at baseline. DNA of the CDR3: TGCGCCAGCAGCGATACAGGGTGGGGGACCCAGTACTTC. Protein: CASSDTGWGTQYF.